This T cell receptor (beta chain) was recorded in a study of cytomegalovirus exposure and HLA in healthy donors. PCR involved 60 Vbeta and 13 Jbeta primers. Assay used: immunoSEQ multiplex PCR; TCRdb lists only in-frame clones, some missing. The repertoire holds roughly 120,000 clones, 80% seen once, with over 2% in the top ten. The CDR3 length is 15 residues. Germline trimming cut 4 bases from V and 7 bases from J; bases unmatched to any gene: 8. CDR1 is MRHNA, CDR2 SNTAGT, per germline. General study results and limits: In an earlier analysis, about 87% or about 30%: the productive usage of most TCR beta V segments.

In nominal health when sampled, donors likely had unrecorded immune exposures nonetheless. For this clone: Its matching antigen is unknown.

This receptor was obtained from a man in his thirties or forties in good health and CMV-seronegative. The sample comprised PBMCs. The V gene is TRBV6-4, the J gene TRBJ1-2, with 11 bases identical to TRBD1. CDR3 residues: CASSAGTGGFGGYTF. The CDR3 DNA sequence: TGTGCCAGCAGTGCCGGGACAGGGGGGTTTGGTGGCTACACCTTC.